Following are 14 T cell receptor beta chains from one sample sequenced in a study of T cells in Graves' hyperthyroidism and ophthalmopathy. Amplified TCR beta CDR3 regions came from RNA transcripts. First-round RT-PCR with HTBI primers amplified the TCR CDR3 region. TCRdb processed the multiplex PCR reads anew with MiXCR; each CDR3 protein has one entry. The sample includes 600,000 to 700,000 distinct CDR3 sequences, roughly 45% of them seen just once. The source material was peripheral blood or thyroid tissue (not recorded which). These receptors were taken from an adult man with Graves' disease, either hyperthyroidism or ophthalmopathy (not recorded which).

The CDR3 region has the DNA TGCAGTGCTAGAGTGACTAGCGGGAGCCGAGAGACCCAGTACTTC. It encodes CSARVTSGSRETQYF. The gene calls are TRBV20-1 and TRBJ2-5; 12 bases agree with TRBD2. J gave up 4 bases and V 1 base, and 4 bases lay outside the gene matches. This CDR3 region has 15 residues. Germline lookup yields CDR1 DFQATT and CDR2 SNEGSKA (reference sequence).

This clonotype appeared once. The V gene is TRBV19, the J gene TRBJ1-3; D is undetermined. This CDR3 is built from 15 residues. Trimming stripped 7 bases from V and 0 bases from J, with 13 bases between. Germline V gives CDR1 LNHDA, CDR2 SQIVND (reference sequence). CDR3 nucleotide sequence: TGTGCCAGTACCCCGGGATGGGCCTCTGGAAACACCATATATTTT. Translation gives CASTPGWASGNTIYF. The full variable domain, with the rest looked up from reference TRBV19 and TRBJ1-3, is DGGITQSPKYLFRKEGQNVTLSCEQNLNHDAMYWYRQDPGQGLRLIYYSQIVNDFQKGDIAEGYSVSREKKESFPLTVTSAQKNPTAFYLCASTPGWASGNTIYFGEGSWLTVV.

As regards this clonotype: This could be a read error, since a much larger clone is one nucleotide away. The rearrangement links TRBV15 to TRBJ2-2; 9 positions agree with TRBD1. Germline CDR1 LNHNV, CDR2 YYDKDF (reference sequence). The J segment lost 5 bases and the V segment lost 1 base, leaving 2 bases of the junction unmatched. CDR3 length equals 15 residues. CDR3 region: CATSRVDRGTGELFF. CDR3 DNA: TGTGCCACCAGCAGAGTGGACAGGGGAACCGGGGAGCTGTTTTTT.

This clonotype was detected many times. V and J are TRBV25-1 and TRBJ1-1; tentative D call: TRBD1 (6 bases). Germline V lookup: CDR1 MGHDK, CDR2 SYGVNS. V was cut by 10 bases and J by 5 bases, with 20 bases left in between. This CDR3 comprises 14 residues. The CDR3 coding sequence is TGTGCCACCAGGCCGAGGGCAGGGGAAACTGAAGCTTTCTTT. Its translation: CATRPRAGETEAFF.

The CDR3 sequence: CASSARQGAANYGYTF. CDR3 sequence (DNA): TGTGCCAGCAGCGCAAGACAGGGGGCCGCTAACTATGGCTACACCTTC. The chain uses TRBV10-3 and TRBJ1-2; 10 bases map to TRBD1. Trimming cost V 10 bases and J 0 bases; bases outside gene matches: 11. Germline V gene lookup returns CDR1 ENHRY and CDR2 SYGVKD. CDR3 length: 16 residues.

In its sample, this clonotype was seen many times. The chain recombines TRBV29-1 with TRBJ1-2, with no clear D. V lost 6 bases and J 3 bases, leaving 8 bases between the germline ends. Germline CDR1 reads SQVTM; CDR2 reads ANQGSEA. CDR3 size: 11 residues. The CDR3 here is CSVTGYYGYTF. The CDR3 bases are TGCAGCGTGACCGGATACTATGGCTACACCTTC.

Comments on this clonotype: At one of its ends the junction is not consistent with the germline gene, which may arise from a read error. The CDR3 DNA reads TGTGCCAACAGTTACTCGGCAGGCCTCGATCAGCCCCAGCATTTT. Translation: CANSYSAGLDQPQHF. The rearrangement links TRBV24-1 to TRBJ1-5; D not resolved. CDR3 size: 15 residues. Germline V CDR1 and CDR2: KGHDR, SFDVKD.

CDR3 residues: CATSSPRTGRNTEAFF. The CDR3 DNA follows: TGTGCCACCAGCAGCCCCCGGACAGGGCGGAACACTGAAGCTTTCTTT. The genes are TRBV15 and TRBJ1-1; 8 bases fit TRBD1. This CDR3 has 16 residues. The trim removed 3 bases at V and 1 base at J, leaving 7 bases unmatched. Germline CDR1 and CDR2: LNHNV and YYDKDF (reference sequence).

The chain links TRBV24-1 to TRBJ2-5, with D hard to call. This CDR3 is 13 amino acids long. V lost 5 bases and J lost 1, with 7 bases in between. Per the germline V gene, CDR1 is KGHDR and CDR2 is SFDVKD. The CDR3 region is CATSAGGQETQYF. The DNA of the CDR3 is TGTGCCACCAGTGCCGGCGGCCAAGAGACCCAGTACTTC.

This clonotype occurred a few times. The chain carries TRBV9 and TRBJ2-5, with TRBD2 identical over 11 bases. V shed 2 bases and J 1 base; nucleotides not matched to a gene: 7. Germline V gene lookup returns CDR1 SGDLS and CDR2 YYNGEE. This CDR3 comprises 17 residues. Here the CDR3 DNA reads TGTGCCAGCAGCGTGTCTACTAGCGGGGGTACCCAAGAGACCCAGTACTTC. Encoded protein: CASSVSTSGGTQETQYF.

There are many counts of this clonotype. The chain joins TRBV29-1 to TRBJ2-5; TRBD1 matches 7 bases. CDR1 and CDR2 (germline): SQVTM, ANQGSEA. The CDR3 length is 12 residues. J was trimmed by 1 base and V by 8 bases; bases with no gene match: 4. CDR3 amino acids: CSSGQIQETQYF. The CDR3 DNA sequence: TGCAGCTCGGGACAGATCCAAGAGACCCAGTACTTC.

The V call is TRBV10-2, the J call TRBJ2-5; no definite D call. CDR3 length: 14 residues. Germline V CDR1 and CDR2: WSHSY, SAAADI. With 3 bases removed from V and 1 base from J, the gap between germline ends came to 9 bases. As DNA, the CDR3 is TGCGCCAGCAGTGATGGAAGCAGCCAAGAGACCCAGTACTTC. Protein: CASSDGSSQETQYF.

The CDR3 nucleotides are TGTGCCAGCAGCTTAGATCGCGACAGGGGAGGCTACGAGCAGTACTTC. Amino acids: CASSLDRDRGGYEQYF. J is TRBJ2-7 and V is TRBV7-8; 8 nucleotides align to TRBD1. The CDR3 consists of 16 residues. Germline V gives CDR1 SGHVS, CDR2 FQNEAQ. V was clipped by 1 base and J by 3 bases; unmatched bases: 8.

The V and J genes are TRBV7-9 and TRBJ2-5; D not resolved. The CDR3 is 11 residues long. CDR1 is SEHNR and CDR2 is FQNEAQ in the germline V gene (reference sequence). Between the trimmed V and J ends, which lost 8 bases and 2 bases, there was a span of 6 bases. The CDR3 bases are TGTGCCAGCGGACGACAAGAGACCCAGTACTTC. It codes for CASGRQETQYF.